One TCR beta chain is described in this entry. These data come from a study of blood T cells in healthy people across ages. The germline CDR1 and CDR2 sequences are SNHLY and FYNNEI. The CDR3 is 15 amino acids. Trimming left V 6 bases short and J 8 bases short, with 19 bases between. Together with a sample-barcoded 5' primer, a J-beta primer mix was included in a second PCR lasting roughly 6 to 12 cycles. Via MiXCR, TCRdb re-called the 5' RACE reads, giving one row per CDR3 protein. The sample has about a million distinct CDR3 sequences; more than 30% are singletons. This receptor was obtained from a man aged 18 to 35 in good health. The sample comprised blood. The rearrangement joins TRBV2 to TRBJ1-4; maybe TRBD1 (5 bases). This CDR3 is CASSLGQGFVEKLFF. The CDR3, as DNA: TGTGCCAGCAGCCTCGGCCAGGGCTTCGTCGAAAAACTGTTTTTT.